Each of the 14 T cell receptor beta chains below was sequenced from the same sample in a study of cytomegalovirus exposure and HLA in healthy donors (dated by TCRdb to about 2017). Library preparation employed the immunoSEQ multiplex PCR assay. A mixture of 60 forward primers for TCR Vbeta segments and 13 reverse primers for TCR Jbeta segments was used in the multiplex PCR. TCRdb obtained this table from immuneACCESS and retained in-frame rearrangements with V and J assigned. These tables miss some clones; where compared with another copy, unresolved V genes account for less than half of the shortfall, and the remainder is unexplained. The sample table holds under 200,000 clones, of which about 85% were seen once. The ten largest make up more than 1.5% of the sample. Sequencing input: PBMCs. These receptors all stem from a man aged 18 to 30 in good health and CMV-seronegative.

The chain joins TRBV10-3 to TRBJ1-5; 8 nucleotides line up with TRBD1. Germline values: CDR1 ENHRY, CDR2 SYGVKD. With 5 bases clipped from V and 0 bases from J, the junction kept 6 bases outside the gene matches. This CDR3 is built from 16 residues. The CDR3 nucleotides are TGTGCCATCAGTAAGGGACAGGTTAATAGCAATCAGCCCCAGCATTTT. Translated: CAISKGQVNSNQPQHF.

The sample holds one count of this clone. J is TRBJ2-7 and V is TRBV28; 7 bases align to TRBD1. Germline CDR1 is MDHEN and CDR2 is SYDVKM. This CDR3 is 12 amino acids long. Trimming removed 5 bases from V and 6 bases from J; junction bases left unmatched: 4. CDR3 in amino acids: CASSPQGVEQYF. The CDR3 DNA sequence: TGTGCCAGCAGTCCCCAGGGGGTCGAGCAGTACTTC.

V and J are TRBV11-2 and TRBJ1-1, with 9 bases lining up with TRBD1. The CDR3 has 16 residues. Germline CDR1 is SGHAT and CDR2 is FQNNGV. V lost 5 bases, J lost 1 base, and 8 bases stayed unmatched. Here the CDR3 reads CASSLYRQGENTEAFF. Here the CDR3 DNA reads TGTGCCAGCAGCCTATACCGACAGGGGGAGAACACTGAAGCTTTCTTT.

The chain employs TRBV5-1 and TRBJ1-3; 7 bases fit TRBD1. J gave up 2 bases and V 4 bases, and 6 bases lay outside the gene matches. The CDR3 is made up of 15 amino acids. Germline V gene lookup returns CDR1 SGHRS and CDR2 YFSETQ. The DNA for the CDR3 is TGCGCCAGCAGCGAACAGGGGCAGACTGGAAACACCATATATTTT. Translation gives CASSEQGQTGNTIYF.

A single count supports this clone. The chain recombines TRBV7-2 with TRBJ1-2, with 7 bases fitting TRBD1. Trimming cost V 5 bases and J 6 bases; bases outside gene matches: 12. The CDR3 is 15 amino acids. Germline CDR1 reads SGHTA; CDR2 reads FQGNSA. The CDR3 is CASSLTPGQSNGYTF. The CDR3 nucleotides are TGTGCCAGCAGCCTGACCCCGGGACAGTCCAATGGCTACACCTTC.

The CDR3 here is CASSLAPTGEKLFF. CDR3 in DNA: TGTGCCAGCAGCTTAGCGCCCACGGGTGAAAAACTGTTTTTT. This chain joins TRBV7-2 and TRBJ1-4; D unresolved. Looked up from germline, CDR1 is SGHTA and CDR2 is FQGNSA. The V gene lost 0 bases and the J gene lost 7 bases, with 9 bases spanning the gap. This CDR3 is built from 14 residues.

The CDR3, as DNA: TGTGCCATCAGTGGGAAACAGGGGACGACCTACGAGCAGTACTTC. It specifies CAISGKQGTTYEQYF. The rearrangement joins TRBV10-3 to TRBJ2-7; 7 bases line up with TRBD1. In germline, CDR1 is ENHRY, CDR2 SYGVKD. The CDR3 is 15 amino acids. Germline trimming cut 4 bases from V and 2 bases from J; bases unmatched to any gene: 8.

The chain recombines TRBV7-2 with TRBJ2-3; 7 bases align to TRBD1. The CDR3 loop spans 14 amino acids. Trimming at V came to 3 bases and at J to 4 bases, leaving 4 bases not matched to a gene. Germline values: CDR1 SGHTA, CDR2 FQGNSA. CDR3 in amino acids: CASSLMQGADTQYF. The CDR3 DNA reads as TGTGCCAGCAGCTTGATGCAGGGGGCAGATACGCAGTATTTT.

CDR3 coding DNA: TGTGCCAGCAGGCGGGACAGGGGAGAGCGCCAGCATTTT. This gives the protein CASRRDRGERQHF. The chain carries TRBV6-1 and TRBJ1-5, with 10 bases lining up with TRBD1. V trimming: 6 bases; J trimming: 12 bases; junction bases outside the gene matches: 8. CDR3 length equals 13 residues. In germline, CDR1 is MNHNS, CDR2 SASEGT.

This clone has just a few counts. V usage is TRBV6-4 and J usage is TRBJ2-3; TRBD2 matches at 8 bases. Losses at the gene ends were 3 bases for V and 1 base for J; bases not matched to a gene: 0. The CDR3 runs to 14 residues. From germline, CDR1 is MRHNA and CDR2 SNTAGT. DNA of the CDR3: TGTGCCAGCAGTGAGCGGGGGGGCACAGATACGCAGTATTTT. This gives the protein CASSERGGTDTQYF.

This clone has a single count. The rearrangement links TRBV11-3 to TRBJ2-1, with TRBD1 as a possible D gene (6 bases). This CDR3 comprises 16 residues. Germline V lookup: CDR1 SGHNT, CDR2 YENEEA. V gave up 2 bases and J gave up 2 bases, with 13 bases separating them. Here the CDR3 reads CASSLNWDITYNEQFF. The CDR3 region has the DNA TGTGCCAGCAGCTTAAACTGGGACATAACCTACAATGAGCAGTTCTTC.

The CDR3 loop is CASSLVARVVTGELFF. The CDR3 coding sequence is TGCGCCAGCAGCTTGGTGGCCAGGGTGGTAACCGGGGAGCTGTTTTTT. The chain couples TRBV5-1 to TRBJ2-2; D is possibly TRBD1 (5 bases). CDR1 SGHRS and CDR2 YFSETQ come from the germline V gene. The ends were cut back, 0 bases at V and 5 bases at J, with 14 bases in the middle. The CDR3 extends over 16 amino acids.

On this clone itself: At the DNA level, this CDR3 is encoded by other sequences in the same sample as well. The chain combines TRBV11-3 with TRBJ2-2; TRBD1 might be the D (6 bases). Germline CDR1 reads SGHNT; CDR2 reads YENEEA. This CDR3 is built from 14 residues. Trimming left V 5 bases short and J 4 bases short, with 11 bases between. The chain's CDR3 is CASSRTGSTGELFF. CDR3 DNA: TGTGCCAGCAGCCGAACAGGGTCCACCGGGGAGCTGTTTTTT.

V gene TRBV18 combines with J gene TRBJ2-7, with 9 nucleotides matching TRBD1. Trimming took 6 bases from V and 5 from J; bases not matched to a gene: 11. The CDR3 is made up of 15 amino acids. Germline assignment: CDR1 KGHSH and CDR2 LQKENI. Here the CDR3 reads CASSLGTGNSDEQYF. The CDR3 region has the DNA TGTGCCAGCTCCCTAGGGACAGGGAATAGTGACGAGCAGTACTTC.